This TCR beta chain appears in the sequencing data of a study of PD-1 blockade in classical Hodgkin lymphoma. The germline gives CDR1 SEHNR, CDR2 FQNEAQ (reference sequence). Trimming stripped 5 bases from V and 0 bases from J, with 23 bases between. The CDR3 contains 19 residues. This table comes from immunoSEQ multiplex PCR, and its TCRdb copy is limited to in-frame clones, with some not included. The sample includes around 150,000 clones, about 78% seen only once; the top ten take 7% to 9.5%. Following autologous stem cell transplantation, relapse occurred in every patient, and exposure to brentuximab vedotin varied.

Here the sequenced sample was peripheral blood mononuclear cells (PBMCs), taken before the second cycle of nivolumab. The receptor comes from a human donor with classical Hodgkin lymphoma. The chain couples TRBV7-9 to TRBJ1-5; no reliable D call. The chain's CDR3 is CASSRDEVRVLGSNQPQHF. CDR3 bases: TGTGCCAGCAGCAGGGATGAAGTACGGGTTTTGGGTAGCAATCAGCCCCAGCATTTT.